Below are 19 T cell receptor beta chains sequenced from a single sample in a study of blood T cell repertoires in COVID-19. Data came from immunoSEQ multiplex PCR; TCRdb stores just in-frame clones and leaves some out. The top ten hold approximately 11% of the sample, which has 150,000 or so clones, roughly four fifths seen once. Sample: peripheral blood. Source of these receptors: a man between 60 and 75 years old with active or convalescent COVID-19.

J is TRBJ2-5 and V is TRBV5-6, with TRBD2 identical over 10 bases. J gave up 5 bases and V 4 bases, and 8 bases lay outside the gene matches. The germline V gene encodes CDR1 SGHDT and CDR2 YYEEEE. The length of the CDR3 is 15 residues. In DNA, the CDR3 is TGTGCCAGCAGCGTAGCGGGAGGTCGGCAGGAGACCCAGTACTTC. It codes for CASSVAGGRQETQYF.

The chain combines TRBV19 with TRBJ1-2, with a tentative D call TRBD1 (6 bases). In germline, CDR1 is LNHDA, CDR2 SQIVND (reference sequence). The V gene lost 0 bases and the J gene lost 3 bases, with 11 bases spanning the gap. This CDR3 region has 15 residues. The CDR3 DNA sequence: TGTGCCAGTAGTATAGATATCGAGGGGGACTATGGCTACACCTTC. Its protein is CASSIDIEGDYGYTF.

Of note for this clone: Germline and junction disagree at one end, which may indicate a read error. V gene TRBV29-1 combines with J gene TRBJ1-4; the D is unclear. The CDR3 has 13 amino acids. Germline V gene data show CDR1 as SQVTM and CDR2 as ANQGSEA. Here the CDR3 DNA reads TGCAGCGTGGAAGATAGAACTAATGAAAAACTGTTTTTT. Its protein product is CSVEDRTNEKLFF.

The chain carries TRBV20-1 and TRBJ2-5, with D possibly matching TRBD1 (5 bases). Germline V lookup: CDR1 DFQATT, CDR2 SNEGSKA (reference sequence). Trimming cost V 3 bases and J 5 bases, with 10 bases left between them. This CDR3 is built from 12 residues. The CDR3 loop reads CSASGRAETQYF. As DNA, the CDR3 is TGCAGTGCTAGTGGCAGGGCTGAGACCCAGTACTTC.

This chain links TRBV25-1 with TRBJ2-3; possibly TRBD2 for D (5 bases). Deletions cut 4 bases from V and 3 bases from J, with 14 bases between. The germline V gene encodes CDR1 MGHDK and CDR2 SYGVNS. The CDR3 consists of 15 residues. The CDR3 sequence: CASSGTSARTDTQYF. In nucleotides, the CDR3 is TGTGCCAGCAGTGGTACTAGTGCGAGGACAGATACGCAGTATTTT.

This clone was seen many times. This rearrangement joins TRBV7-8 to TRBJ1-1, with D unresolved. The ends were cut back, 2 bases at V and 1 base at J, with 14 bases in the middle. Germline V gene sequence: CDR1 SGHVS, CDR2 FQNEAQ. The CDR3 extends over 16 amino acids. CDR3 nucleotides: TGTGCCAGCAGCTTACTAACGAGAACAGCGAACACTGAAGCTTTCTTT. This sequence encodes CASSLLTRTANTEAFF.

The V call is TRBV5-6, the J call TRBJ2-7; possible D gene TRBD1, 5 bases. Germline lookup yields CDR1 SGHDT and CDR2 YYEEEE. Trimming pared 4 bases from V and 3 bases from J, leaving 17 bases between. The CDR3 is 15 amino acids. CDR3 residues: CASSPRQKNYYEQYF. CDR3 coding DNA: TGTGCCAGCAGCCCTAGACAGAAAAATTACTACGAGCAGTACTTC.

This chain links TRBV5-5 with TRBJ2-1; no clear D. The CDR3 totals 14 residues. The V end was cut by 0 bases, the J end by 9 bases, with 13 bases between. Looked up from germline, CDR1 is SGHKS and CDR2 is YYEKEE (reference sequence). CDR3 in amino acids: CASSLAPVSSEQFF. The CDR3 bases are TGTGCCAGCAGCTTGGCCCCAGTTAGCAGTGAGCAGTTCTTC.

The V and J genes are TRBV9 and TRBJ1-1; possible D gene TRBD1, 6 bases. V was trimmed by 3 bases and J by 1 base, leaving 7 bases between them. The CDR3 loop spans 13 amino acids. CDR1 is SGDLS, CDR2 YYNGEE, per germline. CDR3 nucleotides: TGTGCCAGCAGCGGGGGACAGAACACTGAAGCTTTCTTT. The encoded protein is CASSGGQNTEAFF.

The gene calls are TRBV6-5 and TRBJ2-7; 9 bases are a match to TRBD2. This CDR3 has 13 amino acids. Germline CDR1 MNHEY, CDR2 SVGAGI. J was trimmed by 7 bases and V by 5 bases; bases with no gene match: 6. Here the CDR3 reads CASSRAGGGEQYF. CDR3 bases: TGTGCCAGCAGTCGAGCGGGGGGAGGGGAGCAGTACTTC.

This chain joins TRBV5-6 and TRBJ1-5, with a weak D call TRBD1 (5 bases). Trimming took off 4 bases at V and 2 bases at J, with 16 bases between the two ends. CDR3 length equals 16 residues. Germline V CDR1 and CDR2: SGHDT, YYEEEE. DNA of the CDR3: TGTGCCAGCAGCCGCGGAGGGGCAAATGGCAATCAGCCCCAGCATTTT. Residues: CASSRGGANGNQPQHF.

The chain carries TRBV10-1 and TRBJ2-1; tentative D call: TRBD2 (5 bases). The CDR3 has 15 amino acids. Germline V gene sequence: CDR1 WNHNN, CDR2 SYGVQD (reference sequence). V lost 10 bases and J lost 2, with 18 bases in between. In nucleotides, the CDR3 is TGCGCCATGCCAAGGGTCGGGAATCCCTACAATGAGCAGTTCTTC. This sequence encodes CAMPRVGNPYNEQFF.

This chain joins TRBV18 and TRBJ1-2; 8 bases line up with TRBD1. The CDR3 consists of 12 residues. Germline CDR1 reads KGHSH; CDR2 reads LQKENI. With V trimmed by 5 bases and J by 6 bases, 2 bases remained unmatched. Written as DNA, the CDR3 is TGTGCCAGCTCAGCACAGGGGGATGGCTACACCTTC. It codes for CASSAQGDGYTF.

The J gene is TRBJ2-5, the V gene TRBV3-1 (or the pseudogene TRBV3-2); TRBD2 matches 7 bases. The CDR3 extends over 17 amino acids. CDR1 LGHDT and CDR2 YNNKEL come from the germline V gene (reference sequence). V was pared by 0 bases and J by 1 base, with 8 bases of the junction left unmatched. Here the CDR3 DNA reads TGTGCCAGCAGCCAAGAGAATAAAGCGGGGAGCCAAGAGACCCAGTACTTC. It specifies CASSQENKAGSQETQYF.

This clone was counted a single time. The CDR3 coding sequence is TGTGCCAGCAGCTTCGGAAGTGGGGGGGCGGCCAAAAACATTCAGTACTTC. This translates into CASSFGSGGAAKNIQYF. The chain joins TRBV7-2 to TRBJ2-4, with a tentative D call TRBD2 (7 bases). Trimming took off 3 bases at V and 1 base at J, with 16 bases between the two ends. Germline CDR1 and CDR2: SGHTA and FQGNSA. This CDR3 is 17 amino acids long.

The rearrangement uses TRBV15 and TRBJ2-7, with 7 bases aligning to TRBD1. Per germline, CDR1 LNHNV and CDR2 YYDKDF (reference sequence). This CDR3 is 15 amino acids long. With 2 bases clipped from V and 2 bases from J, the junction kept 6 bases outside the gene matches. The CDR3, as DNA: TGTGCCACCAGCAGAACGCCGGGACAGACCTACGAGCAGTACTTC. Its protein product is CATSRTPGQTYEQYF. The full variable domain, its missing parts supplied by reference TRBV15 and TRBJ2-7, is DAMVIQNPRYQVTQFGKPVTLSCSQTLNHNVMYWYQQKSSQAPKLLFHYYDKDFNNEADTPDNFQSRRPNTSFCFLDIRSPGLGDTAMYLCATSRTPGQTYEQYFGPGTRLTVT.

The J gene is TRBJ2-3, the V gene TRBV3-1 (or the pseudogene TRBV3-2); no clear D. Trimming shortened V by 3 bases and J by 1 base, and 17 bases separated the two germline ends. This CDR3 has 17 amino acids. Looked up from germline, CDR1 is LGHDT and CDR2 is YNNKEL (reference sequence). CDR3 nucleotides: TGTGCCAGCAGCCACTATCTCGACTCGTCTGGCACAGATACGCAGTATTTT. Protein sequence: CASSHYLDSSGTDTQYF.

The V gene is TRBV6-1, the J gene TRBJ1-1; 12 positions agree with TRBD1. Germline trimming cut 1 base from V and 4 bases from J; bases unmatched to any gene: 4. Looked up from germline, CDR1 is MNHNS and CDR2 is SASEGT. This CDR3 has 16 residues. In nucleotides, the CDR3 is TGTGCCAGCAGTGAAGGGGGACAGGGGGCTCGCACTGAAGCTTTCTTT. Protein: CASSEGGQGARTEAFF.

The chain couples TRBV18 to TRBJ2-5; D gene ambiguous. Germline-derived CDR1 and CDR2 are KGHSH and LQKENI. This CDR3 has 12 residues. V lost 3 bases, J lost 0 bases, and 2 bases lay in between. The CDR3 DNA follows: TGTGCCAGCTCACCCTACCAAGAGACCCAGTACTTC. It yields the protein CASSPYQETQYF.